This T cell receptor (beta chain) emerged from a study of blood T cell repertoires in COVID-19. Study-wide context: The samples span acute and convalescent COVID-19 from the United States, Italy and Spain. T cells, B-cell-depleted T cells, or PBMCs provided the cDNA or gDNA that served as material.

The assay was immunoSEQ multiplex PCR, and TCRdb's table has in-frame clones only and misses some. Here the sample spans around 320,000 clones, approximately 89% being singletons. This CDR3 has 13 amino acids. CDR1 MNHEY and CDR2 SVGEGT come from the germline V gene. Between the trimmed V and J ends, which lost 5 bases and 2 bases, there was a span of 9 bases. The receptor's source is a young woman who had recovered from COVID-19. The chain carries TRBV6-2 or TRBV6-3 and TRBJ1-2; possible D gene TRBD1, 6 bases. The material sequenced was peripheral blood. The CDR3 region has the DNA TGTGCCAGCAGTAGCGGACAGAACTATGGCTACACCTTC. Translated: CASSSGQNYGYTF.